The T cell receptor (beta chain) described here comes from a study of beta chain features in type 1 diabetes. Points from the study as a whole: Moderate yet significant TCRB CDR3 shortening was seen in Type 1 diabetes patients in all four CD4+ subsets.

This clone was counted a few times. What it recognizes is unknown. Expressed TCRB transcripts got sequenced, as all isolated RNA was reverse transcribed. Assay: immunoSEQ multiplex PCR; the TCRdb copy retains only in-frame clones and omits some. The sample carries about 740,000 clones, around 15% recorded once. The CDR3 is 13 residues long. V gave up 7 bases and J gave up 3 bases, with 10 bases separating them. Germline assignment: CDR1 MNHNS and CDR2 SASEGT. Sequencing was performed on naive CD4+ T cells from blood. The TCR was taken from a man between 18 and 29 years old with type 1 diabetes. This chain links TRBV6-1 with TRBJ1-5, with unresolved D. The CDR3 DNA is TGTGCCAGCACTACCGAGGCCAATCAGCCCCAGCATTTT. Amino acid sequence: CASTTEANQPQHF.